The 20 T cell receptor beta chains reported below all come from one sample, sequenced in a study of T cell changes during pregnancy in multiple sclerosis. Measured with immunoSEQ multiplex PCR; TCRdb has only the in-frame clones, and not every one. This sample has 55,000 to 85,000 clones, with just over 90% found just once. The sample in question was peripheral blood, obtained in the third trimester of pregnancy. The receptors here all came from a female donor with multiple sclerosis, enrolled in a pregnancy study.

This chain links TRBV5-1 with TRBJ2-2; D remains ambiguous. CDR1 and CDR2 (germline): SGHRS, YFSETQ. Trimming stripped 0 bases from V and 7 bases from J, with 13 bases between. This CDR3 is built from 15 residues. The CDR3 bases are TGCGCCAGCAGCTTGGTTGGAGATTCTGACGGGGAGCTGTTTTTT. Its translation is CASSLVGDSDGELFF.

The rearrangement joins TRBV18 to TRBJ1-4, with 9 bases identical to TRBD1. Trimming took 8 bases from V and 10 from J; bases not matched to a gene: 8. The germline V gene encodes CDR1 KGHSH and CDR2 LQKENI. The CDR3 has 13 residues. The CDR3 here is CASGTGGAGKLFF. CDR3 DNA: TGTGCCAGCGGAACAGGGGGCGCGGGAAAACTGTTTTTT.

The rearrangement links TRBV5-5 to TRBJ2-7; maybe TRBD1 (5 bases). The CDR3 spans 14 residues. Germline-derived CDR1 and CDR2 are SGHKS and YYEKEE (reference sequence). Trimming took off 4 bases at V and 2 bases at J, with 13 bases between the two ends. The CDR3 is CASSQRGETYEQYF. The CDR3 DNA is TGTGCCAGCAGCCAAAGGGGCGAAACCTACGAGCAGTACTTC. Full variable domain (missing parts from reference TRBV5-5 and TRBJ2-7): DAGVTQSPTHLIKTRGQQVTLRCSPISGHKSVSWYQQVLGQGPQFIFQYYEKEERGRGNFPDRFSARQFPNYSSELNVNALLLGDSALYLCASSQRGETYEQYFGPGTRLTVT.

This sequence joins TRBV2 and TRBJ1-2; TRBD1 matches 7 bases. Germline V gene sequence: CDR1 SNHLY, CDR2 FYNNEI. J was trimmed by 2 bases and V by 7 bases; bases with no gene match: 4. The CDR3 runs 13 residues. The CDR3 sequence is CASMRGLNYGYTF. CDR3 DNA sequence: TGTGCCAGCATGAGGGGGCTGAACTATGGCTACACCTTC.

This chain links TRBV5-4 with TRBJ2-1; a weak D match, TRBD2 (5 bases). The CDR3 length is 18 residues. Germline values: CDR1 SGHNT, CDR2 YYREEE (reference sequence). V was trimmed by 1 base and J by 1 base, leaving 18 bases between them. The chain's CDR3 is CASSLMRRVHDSYNEQFF. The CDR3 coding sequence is TGTGCCAGCAGCTTGATGCGGCGGGTACACGATTCCTACAATGAGCAGTTCTTC.

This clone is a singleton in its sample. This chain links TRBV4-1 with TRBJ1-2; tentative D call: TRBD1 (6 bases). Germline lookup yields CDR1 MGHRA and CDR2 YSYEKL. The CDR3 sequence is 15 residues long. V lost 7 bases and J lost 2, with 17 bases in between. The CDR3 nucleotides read TGCGCCAGCACCCAGTTGGGGGCCGCAAACTATGGCTACACCTTC. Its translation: CASTQLGAANYGYTF.

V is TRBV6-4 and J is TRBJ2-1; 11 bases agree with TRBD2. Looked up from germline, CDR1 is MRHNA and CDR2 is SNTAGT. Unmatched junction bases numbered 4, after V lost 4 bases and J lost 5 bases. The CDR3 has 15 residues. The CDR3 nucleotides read TGTGCCAGCAGTGTGGGACTAGCGGAAAACAATGAGCAGTTCTTC. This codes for CASSVGLAENNEQFF.

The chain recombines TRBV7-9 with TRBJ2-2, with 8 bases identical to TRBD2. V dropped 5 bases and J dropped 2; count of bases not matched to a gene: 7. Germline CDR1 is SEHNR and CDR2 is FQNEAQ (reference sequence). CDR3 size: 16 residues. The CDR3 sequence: CASSPDVAGNTGELFF. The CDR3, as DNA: TGTGCCAGCAGCCCGGACGTAGCGGGAAACACCGGGGAGCTGTTTTTT.

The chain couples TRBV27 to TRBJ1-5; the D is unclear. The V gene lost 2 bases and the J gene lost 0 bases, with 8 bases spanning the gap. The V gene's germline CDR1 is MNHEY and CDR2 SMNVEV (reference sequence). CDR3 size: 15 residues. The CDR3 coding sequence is TGTGCCAGCAGTTTACGTCCCTATAGCAATCAGCCCCAGCATTTT. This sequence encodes CASSLRPYSNQPQHF.

CDR3 nucleotide sequence: TGTGCCAGCAGACGAACAGGGATCGAGACCCAGTACTTC. Its translation: CASRRTGIETQYF. V gene TRBV27 combines with J gene TRBJ2-5; tentative D call: TRBD1 (6 bases). CDR3 length: 13 amino acids. The germline CDR1 and CDR2 sequences are MNHEY and SMNVEV (reference sequence). Deletions cut 6 bases from V and 5 bases from J, with 13 bases between.

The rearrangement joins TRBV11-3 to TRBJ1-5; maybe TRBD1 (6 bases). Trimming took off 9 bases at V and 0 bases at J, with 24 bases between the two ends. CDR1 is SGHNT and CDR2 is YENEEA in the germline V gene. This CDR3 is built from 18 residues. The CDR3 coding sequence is TGTGCCAGTCACGTGAGTGGGGCAGGGGTTTATAGCAATCAGCCCCAGCATTTT. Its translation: CASHVSGAGVYSNQPQHF.

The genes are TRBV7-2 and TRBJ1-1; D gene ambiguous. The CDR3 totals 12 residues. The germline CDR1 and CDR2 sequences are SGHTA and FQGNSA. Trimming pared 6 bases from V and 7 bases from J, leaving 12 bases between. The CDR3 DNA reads TGTGCCAGCAGTCCCAGCGGGGTTGAAGCTTTCTTT. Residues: CASSPSGVEAFF. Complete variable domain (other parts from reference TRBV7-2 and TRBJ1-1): GAGVSQSPSNKVTEKGKDVELRCDPISGHTALYWYRQSLGQGLEFLIYFQGNSAPDKSGLPSDRFSAERTGGSVSTLTIQRTQQEDSAVYLCASSPSGVEAFFGQGTRLTVV.

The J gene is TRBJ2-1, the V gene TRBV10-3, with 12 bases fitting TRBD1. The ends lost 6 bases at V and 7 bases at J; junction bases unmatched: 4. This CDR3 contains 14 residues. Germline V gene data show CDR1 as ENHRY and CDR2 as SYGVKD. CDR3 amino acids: CAISAGQGANEQFF. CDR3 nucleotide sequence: TGTGCCATCAGCGCGGGACAGGGGGCGAATGAGCAGTTCTTC.

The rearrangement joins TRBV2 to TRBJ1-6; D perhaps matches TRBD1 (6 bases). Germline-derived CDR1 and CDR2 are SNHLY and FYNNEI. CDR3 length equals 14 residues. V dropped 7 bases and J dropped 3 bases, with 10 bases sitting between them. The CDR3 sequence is CASTADSYNSPLHF. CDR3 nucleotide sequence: TGTGCCAGCACTGCGGACAGCTATAATTCACCCCTCCACTTT.

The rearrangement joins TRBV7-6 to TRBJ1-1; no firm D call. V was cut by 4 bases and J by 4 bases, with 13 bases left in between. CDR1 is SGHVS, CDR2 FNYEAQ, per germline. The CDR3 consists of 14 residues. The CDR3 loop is CASSSAARATEAFF. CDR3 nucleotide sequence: TGTGCCAGCAGCTCAGCGGCGCGGGCCACTGAAGCTTTCTTT. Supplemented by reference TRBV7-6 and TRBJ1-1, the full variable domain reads GAGVSQSPRYKVTKRGQDVALRCDPISGHVSLYWYRQALGQGPEFLTYFNYEAQQDKSGLPNDRFSAERPEGSISTLTIQRTEQRDSAMYRCASSSAARATEAFFGQGTRLTVV.

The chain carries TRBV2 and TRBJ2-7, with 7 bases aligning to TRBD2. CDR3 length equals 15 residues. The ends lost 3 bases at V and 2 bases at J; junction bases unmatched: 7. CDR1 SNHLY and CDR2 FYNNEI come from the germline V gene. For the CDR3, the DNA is TGTGCCAGCAGTGAGTCGCTAGCGGCTACCTACGAGCAGTACTTC. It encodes CASSESLAATYEQYF.

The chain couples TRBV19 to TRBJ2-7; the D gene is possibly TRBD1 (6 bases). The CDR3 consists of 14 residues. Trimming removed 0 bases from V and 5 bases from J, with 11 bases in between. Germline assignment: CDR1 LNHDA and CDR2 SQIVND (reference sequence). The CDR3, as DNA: TGTGCCAGTAGTATAGAACAGGGTTTCGACGAGCAGTACTTC. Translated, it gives CASSIEQGFDEQYF.

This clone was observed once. CDR3 nucleotide sequence: TGTGCCAGCAGACGCGGGGGACTGGAGAGATCACCCCTCCACTTT. Protein product: CASRRGGLERSPLHF. The chain combines TRBV5-6 with TRBJ1-6, with D maybe TRBD1 (5 bases). Germline V gene data show CDR1 as SGHDT and CDR2 as YYEEEE. The CDR3 runs 15 residues. V lost 5 bases to trimming and J lost 10 bases, with 19 bases between them.

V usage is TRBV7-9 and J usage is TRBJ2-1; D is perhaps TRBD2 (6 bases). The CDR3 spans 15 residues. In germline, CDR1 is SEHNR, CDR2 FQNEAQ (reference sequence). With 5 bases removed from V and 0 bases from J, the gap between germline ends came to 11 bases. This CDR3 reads CASSHSGSSYNEQFF. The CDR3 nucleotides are TGTGCCAGCAGCCATAGCGGAAGCTCCTACAATGAGCAGTTCTTC.

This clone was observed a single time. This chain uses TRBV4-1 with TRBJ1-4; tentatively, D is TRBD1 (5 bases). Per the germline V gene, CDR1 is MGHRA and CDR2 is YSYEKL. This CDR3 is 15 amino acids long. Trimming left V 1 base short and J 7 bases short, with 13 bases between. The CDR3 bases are TGCGCCAGCAGCCAAGTCGCGGGGGGATTTGAAAAACTGTTTTTT. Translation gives CASSQVAGGFEKLFF.